This is a list of T cell receptor beta chains from one sample in a study of PD-1 blockade in classical Hodgkin lymphoma. Sequencing was performed with immunoSEQ multiplex PCR; in TCRdb, only in-frame clones are kept and a portion is missing. This sample carries about 58,000 clones, 70% to 90% of them seen once, and the ten largest clones take under 6.5%. Source: peripheral blood mononuclear cells (PBMCs), taken before the second cycle of nivolumab. Every receptor here comes from a human donor with classical Hodgkin lymphoma. Each CDR3 is given with its conserved first and last residue. The D gene is left open where the match is weak. For some rows the clone size is stated as once, few or many, or as a class when expanded; others skip it.

size: -
D: TRBD1
J: TRBJ1-3
V: TRBV6-6
CDR3: CASSRDRGPGNTIYF
DNA: TGTGCCAGCAGCCGTGACAGGGGGCCTGGAAACACCATATATTTT

size: -
D: TRBD1
J: TRBJ1-5
V: TRBV27
CDR3: CASSFVRGGGPNQPQHF
DNA: TGTGCCAGCAGTTTTGTTCGAGGGGGCGGCCCCAATCAGCCCCAGCATTTT

size: -
D: TRBD2
J: TRBJ2-7
V: TRBV6-6
CDR3: CATQELAGGKGSEQYF
DNA: TGTGCCACTCAGGAACTAGCGGGGGGGAAGGGGAGCGAGCAGTACTTC

size: once
D: TRBD1
J: TRBJ2-7
V: TRBV11-3
CDR3: CASSTRDRGAYEQYF
DNA: TGTGCCAGCAGCACCCGGGACAGGGGGGCCTACGAGCAGTACTTC

size: -
D: -
J: TRBJ1-5
V: TRBV5-1
CDR3: CASSLVGDNQPQHF
DNA: TGCGCCAGCAGCTTGGTGGGGGACAATCAGCCCCAGCATTTT

size: -
D: TRBD2
J: TRBJ2-2
V: TRBV28
CDR3: CASSLAGGTTGELFF
DNA: TGTGCCAGCAGTCTAGCGGGGGGCACCACCGGGGAGCTGTTTTTT

size: few
D: TRBD1
J: TRBJ2-1
V: TRBV5-1
CDR3: CASSAGTGGGNEQFF
DNA: TGCGCCAGCAGCGCCGGGACAGGGGGCGGGAATGAGCAGTTCTTC

size: -
D: -
J: TRBJ2-7
V: TRBV29-1
CDR3: CSVADSTYEQYF
DNA: TGCAGCGTTGCGGACAGTACCTACGAGCAGTACTTC

size: -
D: -
J: TRBJ2-1
V: TRBV5-1
CDR3: CASSFLDRGLEQFF
DNA: TGCGCCAGCAGCTTTCTGGATCGGGGCCTTGAGCAGTTCTTC

size: -
D: -
J: TRBJ2-5
V: TRBV11-2
CDR3: CASSLAYDIIQETQYF
DNA: TGTGCCAGCAGCTTAGCTTATGACATTATCCAAGAGACCCAGTACTTC

size: -
D: -
J: TRBJ2-3
V: TRBV4-1
CDR3: CASSRGDASSTDTQYF
DNA: TGCGCCAGCAGCCGTGGGGACGCTTCTAGCACAGATACGCAGTATTTT

size: -
D: TRBD1
J: TRBJ1-4
V: TRBV5-1
CDR3: CASSFKGQGELEKLFF
DNA: TGCGCCAGCAGCTTTAAAGGACAGGGAGAGTTAGAAAAACTGTTTTTT